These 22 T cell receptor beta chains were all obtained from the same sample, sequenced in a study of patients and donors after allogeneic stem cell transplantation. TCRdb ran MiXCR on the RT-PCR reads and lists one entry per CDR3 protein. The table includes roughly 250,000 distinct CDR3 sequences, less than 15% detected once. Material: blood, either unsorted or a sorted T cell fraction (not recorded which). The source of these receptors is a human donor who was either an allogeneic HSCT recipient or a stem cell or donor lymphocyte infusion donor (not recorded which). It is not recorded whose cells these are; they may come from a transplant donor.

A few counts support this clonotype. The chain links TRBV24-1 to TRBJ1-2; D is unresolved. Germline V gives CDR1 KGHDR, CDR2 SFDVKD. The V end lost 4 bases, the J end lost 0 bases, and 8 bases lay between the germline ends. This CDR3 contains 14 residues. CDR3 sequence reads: CATSEAFANYGYTF. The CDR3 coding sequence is TGTGCCACCAGTGAGGCATTCGCTAACTATGGCTACACCTTC.

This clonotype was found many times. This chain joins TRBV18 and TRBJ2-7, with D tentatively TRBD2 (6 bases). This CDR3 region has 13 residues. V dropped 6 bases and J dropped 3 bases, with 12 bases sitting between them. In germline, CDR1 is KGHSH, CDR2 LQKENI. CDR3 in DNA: TGTGCCAGCTCCGGAGCGGGCGACTACGAGCAGTACTTC. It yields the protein CASSGAGDYEQYF. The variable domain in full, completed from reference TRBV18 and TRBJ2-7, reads NAGVMQNPRHLVRRRGQEARLRCSPMKGHSHVYWYRQLPEEGLKFMVYLQKENIIDESGMPKERFSAEFPKEGPSILRIQQVVRGDSAAYFCASSGAGDYEQYFGPGTRLTVT.

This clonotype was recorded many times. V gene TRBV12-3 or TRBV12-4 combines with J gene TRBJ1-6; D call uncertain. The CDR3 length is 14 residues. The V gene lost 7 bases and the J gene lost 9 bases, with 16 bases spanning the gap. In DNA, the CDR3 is TGTGCCAGCATGGTCGCGGGTTTGGGTTCACCCCTCCACTTT. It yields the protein CASMVAGLGSPLHF.

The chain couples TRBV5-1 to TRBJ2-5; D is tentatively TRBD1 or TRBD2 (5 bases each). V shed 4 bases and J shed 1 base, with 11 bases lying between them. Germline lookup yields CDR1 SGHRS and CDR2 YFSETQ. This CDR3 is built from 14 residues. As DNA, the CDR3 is TGCGCCAGCAGCAGGGGTGGAGGCCAAGAGACCCAGTACTTC. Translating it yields CASSRGGGQETQYF. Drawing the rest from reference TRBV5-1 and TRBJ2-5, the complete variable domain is KAGVTQTPRYLIKTRGQQVTLSCSPISGHRSVSWYQQTPGQGLQFLFEYFSETQRNKGNFPGRFSGRQFSNSRSEMNVSTLELGDSALYLCASSRGGGQETQYFGPGTRLLVL.

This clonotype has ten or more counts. In DNA, the CDR3 is TGTGCCAGCAGTCTGTCAGGGCCATTCGGAAATTCACCCCTCCACTTT. Its translation is CASSLSGPFGNSPLHF. This rearrangement joins TRBV6-1 to TRBJ1-6; maybe TRBD1 (5 bases). Looked up from germline, CDR1 is MNHNS and CDR2 is SASEGT. V lost 5 bases and J lost 7, with 18 bases in between. This CDR3 is built from 16 residues.

CDR3 region: CASSLDSWGRETQYF. As DNA, the CDR3 is TGCGCCAGCAGCTTGGATAGTTGGGGGCGAGAGACCCAGTACTTC. The chain recombines TRBV5-1 with TRBJ2-5; D is perhaps TRBD1 (6 bases). V shed 0 bases and J shed 4 bases, with 13 bases lying between them. Germline V lookup: CDR1 SGHRS, CDR2 YFSETQ. This CDR3 region has 15 residues.

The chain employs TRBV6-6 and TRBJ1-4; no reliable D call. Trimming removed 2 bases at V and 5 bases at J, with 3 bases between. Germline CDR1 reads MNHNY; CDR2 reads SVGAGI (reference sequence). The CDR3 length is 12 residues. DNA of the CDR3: TGTGCCAGCAGTTACCAAAATGAAAAACTGTTTTTT. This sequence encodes CASSYQNEKLFF.

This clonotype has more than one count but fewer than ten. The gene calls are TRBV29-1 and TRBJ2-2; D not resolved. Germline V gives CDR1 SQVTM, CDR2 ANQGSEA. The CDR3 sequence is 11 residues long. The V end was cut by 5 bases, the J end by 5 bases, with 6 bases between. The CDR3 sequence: CSVRSTGELFF. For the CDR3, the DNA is TGCAGCGTTAGATCGACCGGGGAGCTGTTTTTT.

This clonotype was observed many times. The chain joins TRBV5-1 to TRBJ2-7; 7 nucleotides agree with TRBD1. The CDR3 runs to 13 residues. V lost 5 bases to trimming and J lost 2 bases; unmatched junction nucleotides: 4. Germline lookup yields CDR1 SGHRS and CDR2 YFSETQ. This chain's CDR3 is CASSYDRAYEQYF. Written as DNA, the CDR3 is TGCGCCAGCAGTTATGACAGGGCCTACGAGCAGTACTTC. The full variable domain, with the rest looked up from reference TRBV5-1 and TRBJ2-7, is KAGVTQTPRYLIKTRGQQVTLSCSPISGHRSVSWYQQTPGQGLQFLFEYFSETQRNKGNFPGRFSGRQFSNSRSEMNVSTLELGDSALYLCASSYDRAYEQYFGPGTRLTVT.

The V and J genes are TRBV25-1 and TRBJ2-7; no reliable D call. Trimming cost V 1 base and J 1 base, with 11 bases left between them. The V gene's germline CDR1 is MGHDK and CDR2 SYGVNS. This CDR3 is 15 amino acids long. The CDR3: CASSESGSLSYEQYF. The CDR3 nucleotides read TGTGCCAGCAGTGAATCCGGATCTTTATCCTACGAGCAGTACTTC.

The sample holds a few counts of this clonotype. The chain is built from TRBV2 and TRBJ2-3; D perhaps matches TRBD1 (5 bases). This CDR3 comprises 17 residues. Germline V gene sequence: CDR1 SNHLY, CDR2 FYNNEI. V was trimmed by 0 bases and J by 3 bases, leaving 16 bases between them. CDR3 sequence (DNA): TGTGCCAGCAGTGAAGCGACAGTCCCCTTTAGTACAGATACGCAGTATTTT. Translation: CASSEATVPFSTDTQYF.

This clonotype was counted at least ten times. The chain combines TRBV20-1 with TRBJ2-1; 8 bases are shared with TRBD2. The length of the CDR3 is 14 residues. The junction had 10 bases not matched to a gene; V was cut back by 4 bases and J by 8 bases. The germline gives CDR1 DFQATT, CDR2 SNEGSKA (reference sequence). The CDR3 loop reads CSATDGREAHEQFF. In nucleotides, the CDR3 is TGCAGTGCTACAGACGGGCGGGAGGCCCATGAGCAGTTCTTC.

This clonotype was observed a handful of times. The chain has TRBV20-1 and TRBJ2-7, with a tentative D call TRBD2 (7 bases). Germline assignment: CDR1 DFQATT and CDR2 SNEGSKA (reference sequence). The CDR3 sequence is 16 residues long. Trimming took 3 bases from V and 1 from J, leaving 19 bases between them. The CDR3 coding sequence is TGCAGTGCTAGTAATAGGGGGGGCGGAAGGTCCTACGAGCAGTACTTC. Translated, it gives CSASNRGGGRSYEQYF.

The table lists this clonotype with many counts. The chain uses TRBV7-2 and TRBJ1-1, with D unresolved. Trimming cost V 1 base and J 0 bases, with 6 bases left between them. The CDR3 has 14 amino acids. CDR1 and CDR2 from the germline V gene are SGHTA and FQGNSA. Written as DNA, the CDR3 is TGTGCCAGCAGCTTAGGGCCTTTGAACACTGAAGCTTTCTTT. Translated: CASSLGPLNTEAFF.

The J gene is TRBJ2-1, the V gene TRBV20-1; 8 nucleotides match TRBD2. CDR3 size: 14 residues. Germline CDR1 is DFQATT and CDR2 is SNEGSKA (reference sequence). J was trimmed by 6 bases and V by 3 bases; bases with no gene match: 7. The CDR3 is CSARKGGGPNEQFF. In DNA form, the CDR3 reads TGCAGTGCTAGGAAGGGCGGGGGGCCCAATGAGCAGTTCTTC.

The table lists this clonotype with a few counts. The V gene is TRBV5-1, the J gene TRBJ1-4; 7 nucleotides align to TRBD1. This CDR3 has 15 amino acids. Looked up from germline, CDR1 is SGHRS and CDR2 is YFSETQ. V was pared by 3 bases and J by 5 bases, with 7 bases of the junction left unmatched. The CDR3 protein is CASSSQGVGNEKLFF. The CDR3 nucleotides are TGCGCCAGCAGCTCGCAGGGGGTTGGGAATGAAAAACTGTTTTTT.

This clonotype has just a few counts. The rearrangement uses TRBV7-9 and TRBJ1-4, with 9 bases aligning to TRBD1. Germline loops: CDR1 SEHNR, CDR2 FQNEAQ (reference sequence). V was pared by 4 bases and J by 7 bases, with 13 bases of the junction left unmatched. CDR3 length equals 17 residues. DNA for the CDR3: TGTGCCAGCAGCTCCGGGACAGGGATTATATTCGGTGAAAAACTGTTTTTT. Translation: CASSSGTGIIFGEKLFF.

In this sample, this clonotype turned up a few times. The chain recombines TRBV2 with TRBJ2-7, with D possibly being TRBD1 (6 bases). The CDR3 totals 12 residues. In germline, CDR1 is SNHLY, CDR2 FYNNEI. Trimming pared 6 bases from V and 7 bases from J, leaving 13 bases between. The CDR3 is CASSKGGLEQYF. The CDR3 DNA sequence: TGTGCCAGCAGCAAAGGGGGTTTGGAGCAGTACTTC.

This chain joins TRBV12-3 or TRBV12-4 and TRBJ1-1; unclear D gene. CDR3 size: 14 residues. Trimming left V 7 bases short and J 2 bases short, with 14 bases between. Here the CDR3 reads CASTTSAFNTEAFF. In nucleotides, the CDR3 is TGTGCCAGCACTACGTCCGCTTTCAACACTGAAGCTTTCTTT.

CDR3 amino acids: CASSQGGLANSGANVLTF. The CDR3 DNA sequence: TGTGCCAGCAGCCAGGGCGGACTAGCGAATTCTGGGGCCAACGTCCTGACTTTC. The chain recombines TRBV5-6 with TRBJ2-6, with TRBD2 matching 9 bases. CDR1 and CDR2 (germline): SGHDT, YYEEEE. This CDR3 has 18 residues. Losses at the gene ends were 4 bases for V and 1 base for J; bases not matched to a gene: 9.

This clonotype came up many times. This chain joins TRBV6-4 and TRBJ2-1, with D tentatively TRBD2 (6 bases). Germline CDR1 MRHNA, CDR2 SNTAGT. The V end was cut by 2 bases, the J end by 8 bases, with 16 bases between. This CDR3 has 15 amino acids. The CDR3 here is CASSDPSAGIYEQFF. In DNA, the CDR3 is TGTGCCAGCAGTGACCCTAGCGCGGGTATCTATGAGCAGTTCTTC.

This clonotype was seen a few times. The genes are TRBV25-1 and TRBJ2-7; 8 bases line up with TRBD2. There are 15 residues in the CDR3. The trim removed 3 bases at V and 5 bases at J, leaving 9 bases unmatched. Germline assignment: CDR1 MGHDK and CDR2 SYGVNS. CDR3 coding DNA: TGTGCCAGCAGTGACGGGAGCGGGAGTTTGGACGAGCAGTACTTC. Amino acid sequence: CASSDGSGSLDEQYF.